This T cell receptor (beta chain) derives from a study of CD8 T cells in Susac syndrome. Sequencing of TCR beta was undertaken in CD8+ and CD4+ T cells derived from blood. This CDR3 region has 15 residues. V dropped 2 bases and J dropped 3; count of bases not matched to a gene: 2. Random hexamers primed reverse transcription of about 0.45 to 1 ug RNA. TCRdb redid the calling of the immunoSEQ multiplex PCR reads with MiXCR, one entry per CDR3 protein. The sample includes 330,000 or so distinct CDR3 sequences, about 89% of them seen just once. The material sequenced was CD8+ T cells from PBMCs. The sequence derives from a human donor with multiple sclerosis. This chain links TRBV12-3 or TRBV12-4 with TRBJ2-1; TRBD2 aligns across 9 bases. The DNA for the CDR3 is TGTGCCAGCAGTTTAAGACTAGCGGACTACAATGAGCAGTTCTTC. Protein product: CASSLRLADYNEQFF.